This TCR beta chain was captured in a study of beta chain features in type 1 diabetes. Broader study findings: When VDJ junctions were examined, type 1 diabetes patients showed fewer insertions and more deletions.

The single heparinised draw taken from each donor contained around 120 mL of blood on average. The investigators reverse transcribed all of the isolated RNA, so they sequenced expressed TCRB transcripts. The table came from immunoSEQ multiplex PCR; TCRdb's copy has only in-frame clones and leaves some out. The top ten clones hold more than 0.015% of a sample with 350,000 to 450,000 clones, less than 15% of them seen once. This clone was detected only a few times. No antigen is known for it. The CDR3 covers 16 residues. Germline-derived CDR1 and CDR2 are SGHRS and YFSETQ. Trimming took 4 bases from V and 0 from J; bases not matched to a gene: 7.

The chain links TRBV5-1 to TRBJ2-3; 8 bases are shared with TRBD1. The material sequenced was naive CD4+ T cells from blood. The source is a woman younger than 30 in good health. The CDR3: CASSTGTGVSTDTQYF. The DNA for the CDR3 is TGCGCCAGCAGCACCGGGACAGGAGTTAGCACAGATACGCAGTATTTT.